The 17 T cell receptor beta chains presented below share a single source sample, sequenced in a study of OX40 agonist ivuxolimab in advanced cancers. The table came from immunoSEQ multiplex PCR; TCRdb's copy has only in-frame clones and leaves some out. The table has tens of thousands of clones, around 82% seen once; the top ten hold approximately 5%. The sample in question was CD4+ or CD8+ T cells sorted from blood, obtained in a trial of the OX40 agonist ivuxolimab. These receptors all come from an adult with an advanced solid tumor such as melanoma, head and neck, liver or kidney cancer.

The CDR3 DNA follows: TGCGCCAGCAGCCCGGAGCCCTCTGGAAACACCATATATTTT. Translation: CASSPEPSGNTIYF. The chain combines TRBV5-1 with TRBJ1-3; D is ambiguous. Trimming left V 4 bases short and J 0 bases short, with 8 bases between. The CDR3 spans 14 residues. Germline CDR1 SGHRS, CDR2 YFSETQ.

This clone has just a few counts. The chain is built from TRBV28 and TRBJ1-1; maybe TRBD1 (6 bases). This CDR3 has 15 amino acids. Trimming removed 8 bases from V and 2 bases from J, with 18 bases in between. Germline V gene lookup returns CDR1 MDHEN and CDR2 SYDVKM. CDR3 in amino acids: CASLPGGGRNTEAFF. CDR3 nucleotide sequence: TGTGCCAGCCTTCCCGGGGGGGGGCGCAACACTGAAGCTTTCTTT.

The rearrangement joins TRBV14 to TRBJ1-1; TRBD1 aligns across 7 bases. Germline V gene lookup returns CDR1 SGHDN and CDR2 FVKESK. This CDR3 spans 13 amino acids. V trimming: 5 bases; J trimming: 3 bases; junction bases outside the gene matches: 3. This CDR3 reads CASSLTGDTEAFF. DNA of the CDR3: TGTGCCAGCAGCTTAACAGGGGACACTGAAGCTTTCTTT.

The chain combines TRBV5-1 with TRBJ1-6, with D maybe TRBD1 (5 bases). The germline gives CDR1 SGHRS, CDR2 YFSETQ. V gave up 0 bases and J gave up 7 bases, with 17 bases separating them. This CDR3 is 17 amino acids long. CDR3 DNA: TGCGCCAGCAGCTTGGGGGTCGGTGCAGGGATGAATTCACCCCTCCACTTT. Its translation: CASSLGVGAGMNSPLHF. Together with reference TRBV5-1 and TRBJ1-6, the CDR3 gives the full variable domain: KAGVTQTPRYLIKTRGQQVTLSCSPISGHRSVSWYQQTPGQGLQFLFEYFSETQRNKGNFPGRFSGRQFSNSRSEMNVSTLELGDSALYLCASSLGVGAGMNSPLHFGNGTRLTVT.

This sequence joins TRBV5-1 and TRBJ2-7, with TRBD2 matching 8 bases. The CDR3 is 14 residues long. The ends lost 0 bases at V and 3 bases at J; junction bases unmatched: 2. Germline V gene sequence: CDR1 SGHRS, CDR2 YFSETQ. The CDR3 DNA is TGCGCCAGCAGCTTGGCTAGCGGGCTCTACGAGCAGTACTTC. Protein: CASSLASGLYEQYF.

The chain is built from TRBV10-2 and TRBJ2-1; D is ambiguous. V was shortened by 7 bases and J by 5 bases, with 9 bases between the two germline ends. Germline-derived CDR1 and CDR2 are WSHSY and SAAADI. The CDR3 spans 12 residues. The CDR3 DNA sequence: TGCGCCAGCAAGGACCCTAACAATGAGCAGTTCTTC. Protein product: CASKDPNNEQFF.

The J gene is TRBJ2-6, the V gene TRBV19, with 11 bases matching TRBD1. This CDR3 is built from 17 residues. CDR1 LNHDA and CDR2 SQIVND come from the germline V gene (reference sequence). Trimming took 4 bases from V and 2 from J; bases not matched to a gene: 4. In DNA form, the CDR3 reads TGTGCCAGTAGTAGGGGACAGGGGGTTACTGGGGCCAACGTCCTGACTTTC. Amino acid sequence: CASSRGQGVTGANVLTF.

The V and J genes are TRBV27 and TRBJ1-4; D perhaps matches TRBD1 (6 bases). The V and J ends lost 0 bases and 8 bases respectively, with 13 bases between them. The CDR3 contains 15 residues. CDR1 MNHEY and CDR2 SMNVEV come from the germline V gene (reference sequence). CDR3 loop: CASSLSGGRREKLFF. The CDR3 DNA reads TGTGCCAGCAGTTTATCCGGGGGGCGCCGGGAAAAACTGTTTTTT.

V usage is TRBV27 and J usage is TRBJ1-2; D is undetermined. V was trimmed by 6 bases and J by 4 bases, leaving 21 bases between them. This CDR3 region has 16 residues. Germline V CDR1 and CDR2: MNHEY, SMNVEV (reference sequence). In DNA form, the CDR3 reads TGTGCCAGCAGCTATAGCCGGACGGCTCCTACCTATGGCTACACCTTC. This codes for CASSYSRTAPTYGYTF.

Here the CDR3 reads CASSRLGSDTEAFF. CDR3 in DNA: TGCGCCAGCAGCCGGCTCGGGTCGGACACTGAAGCTTTCTTT. The V gene is TRBV4-3, the J gene TRBJ1-1; D remains ambiguous. Germline lookup yields CDR1 LGHNA and CDR2 YSLEER. The V and J ends lost 4 bases and 3 bases respectively, with 12 bases between them. The CDR3 length is 14 residues.

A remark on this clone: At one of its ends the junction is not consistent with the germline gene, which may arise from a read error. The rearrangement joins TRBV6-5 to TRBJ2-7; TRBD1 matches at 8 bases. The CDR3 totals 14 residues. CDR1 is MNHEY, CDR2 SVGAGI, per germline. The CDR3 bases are TGCGCCAGCACCTCTGATGGACAGGGAAAAGGTCTGTACTTC. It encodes CASTSDGQGKGLYF.

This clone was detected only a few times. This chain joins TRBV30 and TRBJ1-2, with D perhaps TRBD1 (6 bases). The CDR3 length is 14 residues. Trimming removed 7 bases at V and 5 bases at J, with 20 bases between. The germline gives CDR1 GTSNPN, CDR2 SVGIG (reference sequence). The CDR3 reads CAYREAGAAYGYTF. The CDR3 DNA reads TGTGCCTATAGGGAGGCAGGGGCAGCTTATGGCTACACCTTC. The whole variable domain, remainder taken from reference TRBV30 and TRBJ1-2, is SQTIHQWPATLVQPVGSPLSLECTVEGTSNPNLYWYRQAAGRGLQLLFYSVGIGQISSEVPQNLSASRPQDRQFILSSKKLLLSDSGFYLCAYREAGAAYGYTFGSGTRLTVV.

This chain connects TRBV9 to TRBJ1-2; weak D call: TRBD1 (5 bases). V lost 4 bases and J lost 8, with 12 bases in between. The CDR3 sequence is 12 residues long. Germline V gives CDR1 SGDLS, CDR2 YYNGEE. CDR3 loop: CASSPRGGGYTF. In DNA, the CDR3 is TGTGCCAGCAGCCCCCGTGGGGGGGGCTACACCTTC.

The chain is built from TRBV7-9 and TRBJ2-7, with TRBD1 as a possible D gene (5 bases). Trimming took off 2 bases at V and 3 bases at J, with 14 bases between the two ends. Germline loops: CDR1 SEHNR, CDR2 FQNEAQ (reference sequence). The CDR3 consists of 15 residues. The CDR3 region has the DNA TGTGCCAGCAGCTTACAGGGCGGCACTTTCTACGAGCAGTACTTC. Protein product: CASSLQGGTFYEQYF.

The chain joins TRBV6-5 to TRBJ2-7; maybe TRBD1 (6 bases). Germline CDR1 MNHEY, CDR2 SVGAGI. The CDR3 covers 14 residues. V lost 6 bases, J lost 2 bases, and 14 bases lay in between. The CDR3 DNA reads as TGTGCCAGCAGACGGGACACTACTACCTACGAGCAGTACTTC. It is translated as CASRRDTTTYEQYF.

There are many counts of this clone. CDR3 DNA: TGTGCCAGCAGCCAGGGACTAGCGGGGCTTTACAATGAGCAGTTCTTC. Translation gives CASSQGLAGLYNEQFF. The chain carries TRBV5-4 and TRBJ2-1, with 13 bases identical to TRBD2. The germline gives CDR1 SGHNT, CDR2 YYREEE (reference sequence). The length of the CDR3 is 16 residues. V dropped 4 bases and J dropped 4; count of bases not matched to a gene: 5.

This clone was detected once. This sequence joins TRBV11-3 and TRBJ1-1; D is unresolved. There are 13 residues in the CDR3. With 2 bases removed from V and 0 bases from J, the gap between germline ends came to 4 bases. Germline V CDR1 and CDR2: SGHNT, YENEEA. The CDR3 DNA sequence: TGTGCCAGCAGCTTAACCCTGAACACTGAAGCTTTCTTT. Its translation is CASSLTLNTEAFF. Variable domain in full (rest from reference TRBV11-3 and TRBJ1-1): EAGVVQSPRYKIIEKKQPVAFWCNPISGHNTLYWYLQNLGQGPELLIRYENEEAVDDSQLPKDRFSAERLKGVDSTLKIQPAELGDSAVYLCASSLTLNTEAFFGQGTRLTVV.